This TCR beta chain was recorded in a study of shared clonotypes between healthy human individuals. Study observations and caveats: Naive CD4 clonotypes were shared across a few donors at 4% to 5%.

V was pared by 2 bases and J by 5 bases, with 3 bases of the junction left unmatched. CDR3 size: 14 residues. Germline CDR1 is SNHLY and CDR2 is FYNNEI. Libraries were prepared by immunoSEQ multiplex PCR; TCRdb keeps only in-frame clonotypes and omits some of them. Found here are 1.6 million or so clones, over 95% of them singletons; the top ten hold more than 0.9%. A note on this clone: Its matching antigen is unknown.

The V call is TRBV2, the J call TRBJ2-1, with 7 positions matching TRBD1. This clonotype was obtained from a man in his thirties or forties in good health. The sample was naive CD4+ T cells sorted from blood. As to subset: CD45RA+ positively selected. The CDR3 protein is CASSENRGNNEQFF. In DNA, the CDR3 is TGTGCCAGCAGTGAAAACAGGGGAAACAATGAGCAGTTCTTC.